This passage covers 20 T cell receptor beta chains from one sample sequenced in a study of molecular identifiers for immune sequencing clone quantification. TCRdb re-called the PCR reads with MiXCR, one entry per CDR3 protein. Of over 600,000 distinct CDR3 sequences in the sample, 20% were seen once. The sample comprised naive CD8+ T cells from blood, with Jurkat cell RNA spiked in. The subset was: FACS-sorted CD8+CD4-CCR7+CD45RA+ naive T cells. The receptors originated from a human donor in good health. Some libraries in this study had Jurkat cell RNA spiked in.

At least ten counts were recorded for this clonotype. The V gene is TRBV27, the J gene TRBJ2-7; the match to TRBD1 covers 9 bases. V shed 5 bases and J 4 bases; nucleotides not matched to a gene: 6. Germline lookup yields CDR1 MNHEY and CDR2 SMNVEV (reference sequence). The length of the CDR3 is 14 residues. CDR3 bases: TGTGCCAGCAGTGCCTGGACAGGGGATTACGAGCAGTACTTC. It is translated as CASSAWTGDYEQYF.

This clonotype has at least ten counts. This chain uses TRBV5-5 with TRBJ1-2, with D possibly matching TRBD1 (6 bases). Germline values: CDR1 SGHKS, CDR2 YYEKEE (reference sequence). CDR3 size: 14 residues. V lost 0 bases and J 5 bases, leaving 11 bases between the germline ends. The CDR3 sequence: CASSLGPGTYGYTF. The CDR3 DNA follows: TGTGCCAGCAGCTTGGGCCCAGGGACATATGGCTACACCTTC.

The chain couples TRBV7-8 to TRBJ1-2; D uncertain. This CDR3 region has 16 residues. V was clipped by 3 bases and J by 8 bases, with 22 bases between them. CDR1 and CDR2 (germline): SGHVS, FQNEAQ. The CDR3 bases are TGTGCCAGCAGCTTTGGAGGATTGGTTGGGGAGGGAGGCTACACCTTC. It encodes CASSFGGLVGEGGYTF.

The J gene is TRBJ1-2, the V gene TRBV12-3 or TRBV12-4; TRBD1 might be the D (5 bases). V gave up 6 bases and J gave up 4 bases, with 15 bases separating them. CDR3 length equals 14 residues. The CDR3 protein is CASRAGTPSYGYTF. The CDR3 DNA follows: TGTGCCAGCAGGGCCGGGACGCCCTCCTATGGCTACACCTTC.

This clonotype was counted only a few times. The chain combines TRBV19 with TRBJ2-1, with 9 bases lining up with TRBD2. From germline, CDR1 is LNHDA and CDR2 SQIVND (reference sequence). The CDR3 has 15 residues. V shed 5 bases and J 2 bases; nucleotides not matched to a gene: 4. The CDR3 nucleotides are TGTGCCAGTAGTGCGGGAGGGCCTACCTACAATGAGCAGTTCTTC. Protein: CASSAGGPTYNEQFF.

The CDR3 spells CASSITGPTEAFF. CDR3 DNA sequence: TGTGCCAGTAGTATTACAGGCCCCACTGAAGCTTTCTTT. The genes are TRBV19 and TRBJ1-1, with a possible D match to TRBD1 (5 bases). The CDR3 covers 13 residues. With 3 bases removed from V and 4 bases from J, the gap between germline ends came to 9 bases. CDR1 and CDR2 (germline): LNHDA, SQIVND (reference sequence). The variable domain in full, with the rest retrieved from reference TRBV19 and TRBJ1-1, is DGGITQSPKYLFRKEGQNVTLSCEQNLNHDAMYWYRQDPGQGLRLIYYSQIVNDFQKGDIAEGYSVSREKKESFPLTVTSAQKNPTAFYLCASSITGPTEAFFGQGTRLTVV.

In this sample, this clonotype turned up a few times. J is TRBJ1-6 and V is TRBV7-8; D is unclear. V was clipped by 1 base and J by 7 bases, with 14 bases between them. Germline values: CDR1 SGHVS, CDR2 FQNEAQ. The CDR3 is 16 residues long. In DNA, the CDR3 is TGTGCCAGCAGCTTAGTCTCTGTACAGCCCAATTCACCCCTCCACTTT. This sequence encodes CASSLVSVQPNSPLHF.

This clonotype was seen ten or more times. V usage is TRBV30 and J usage is TRBJ2-7, with TRBD2 as a possible D gene (5 bases). This CDR3 spans 15 amino acids. Between the trimmed V and J ends, which lost 0 bases and 2 bases, there was a span of 14 bases. In germline, CDR1 is GTSNPN, CDR2 SVGIG (reference sequence). CDR3: CAWSVGGPFTYEQYF. In nucleotides, the CDR3 is TGTGCCTGGAGTGTGGGCGGGCCGTTCACCTACGAGCAGTACTTC.

To note about this clonotype: A read error is possible here, since a much larger clone lies one base away. V gene TRBV7-6 combines with J gene TRBJ2-7; 11 positions agree with TRBD2. CDR1 is SGHVS and CDR2 is FNYEAQ in the germline V gene. The V gene end was trimmed by 4 bases and the J gene end by 2 bases; junction bases not matched to a gene: 7. This CDR3 is 16 amino acids long. In nucleotides, the CDR3 is TGTGCCAGCAGCTCCCTGACTAGCGGGAACCCCTACGAGCAGTACTTC. It encodes CASSSLTSGNPYEQYF.

This clonotype showed up many times. The chain links TRBV3-1 to TRBJ2-3, with D tentatively TRBD1 or TRBD2 (5 bases each). Germline CDR1 reads LGHDT; CDR2 reads YNNKEL (reference sequence). The CDR3 runs 15 residues. V lost 1 base and J 0 bases, leaving 8 bases between the germline ends. In DNA form, the CDR3 reads TGTGCCAGCAGCCAAGGGTGGGGGAGCACAGATACGCAGTATTTT. Translated, it gives CASSQGWGSTDTQYF.

At least ten counts were recorded for this clonotype. The chain recombines TRBV20-1 with TRBJ1-4; the D gene is possibly TRBD1 (5 bases). V dropped 7 bases and J dropped 4 bases, with 19 bases sitting between them. Germline lookup yields CDR1 DFQATT and CDR2 SNEGSKA (reference sequence). The CDR3 contains 15 residues. The CDR3 spells CSVPGKDSLNEKLFF. The DNA for the CDR3 is TGCAGTGTTCCGGGGAAAGACAGCCTTAATGAAAAACTGTTTTTT.

This clonotype was found many times. This sequence joins TRBV5-6 and TRBJ2-7; either TRBD1 or TRBD2 may fit D (5 bases each). The germline V gene has CDR1 SGHDT and CDR2 YYEEEE. The CDR3 covers 12 residues. With 0 bases removed from V and 12 bases from J, the gap between germline ends came to 13 bases. As DNA, the CDR3 is TGTGCCAGCAGCTTGGGGGACCGTGCTTGGTACTTC. Its translation: CASSLGDRAWYF.

CDR3 coding DNA: TGTGCCAGCAGCACCACCGGGACTAGCGGCTACGAGCAGTACTTC. It encodes CASSTTGTSGYEQYF. V is TRBV9 and J is TRBJ2-7; 11 bases agree with TRBD2. CDR3 size: 15 residues. V lost 4 bases to trimming and J lost 3 bases; unmatched junction nucleotides: 6. CDR1 SGDLS and CDR2 YYNGEE come from the germline V gene.

Turning to this clonotype: This may stem from a read error, because a much larger clone lies one nucleotide away. The chain combines TRBV14 with TRBJ1-6, with a tentative D call TRBD1 (5 bases). This CDR3 is 13 amino acids long. V gave up 5 bases and J gave up 7 bases, with 9 bases separating them. Germline V gene lookup returns CDR1 SGHDN and CDR2 FVKESK. CDR3 protein: CASSTAGNSPLHF. CDR3 DNA: TGTGCCAGCAGCACGGCAGGGAATTCACCCCTCCACTTT.

This clonotype was observed at least ten times. The rearrangement links TRBV20-1 to TRBJ1-1; D possibly corresponds to TRBD1 (5 bases). The germline V gene encodes CDR1 DFQATT and CDR2 SNEGSKA (reference sequence). This CDR3 spans 13 amino acids. This CDR3 is CSPFGQSNTEAFF. The CDR3 region has the DNA TGCAGCCCATTCGGACAATCAAACACTGAAGCTTTCTTT.

Note on this clonotype: Given a much more abundant clone one base away, this may be a read error. The J gene is TRBJ2-3, the V gene TRBV28; D is undetermined. The CDR3 totals 15 residues. Germline V gene sequence: CDR1 MDHEN, CDR2 SYDVKM. CDR3 loop: CVSSPIPPGTDTQYF. CDR3 DNA sequence: TGTGTCAGCAGTCCGATACCGCCGGGCACAGATACGCAGTATTTT.

This clonotype appeared many times. The chain links TRBV7-8 to TRBJ1-5; D ambiguous. Per the germline V gene, CDR1 is SGHVS and CDR2 is FQNEAQ. Trimming removed 5 bases at V and 5 bases at J, with 13 bases between. The CDR3 is 14 amino acids. CDR3: CASSPQYSHQPQHF. Here the CDR3 DNA reads TGTGCCAGCAGCCCCCAATACTCTCATCAGCCCCAGCATTTT.

The J gene is TRBJ2-7, the V gene TRBV20-1; D gene uncertain. Germline V gives CDR1 DFQATT, CDR2 SNEGSKA (reference sequence). This CDR3 is 15 amino acids long. Trimming stripped 4 bases from V and 2 bases from J, with 18 bases between. The CDR3 DNA sequence: TGCAGTGCTATTGGGATACTGAGCGTACCCTACGAGCAGTACTTC. This sequence encodes CSAIGILSVPYEQYF.

This clonotype was recorded at least ten times. This CDR3 reads CASSSPQGWETQYF. CDR3 DNA: TGTGCCAGCAGCTCCCCCCAGGGTTGGGAGACCCAGTACTTC. The rearrangement joins TRBV7-9 to TRBJ2-5; a weak D match, TRBD1 (5 bases). Trimming pared 4 bases from V and 5 bases from J, leaving 14 bases between. Germline lookup yields CDR1 SEHNR and CDR2 FQNEAQ (reference sequence). CDR3 length equals 14 residues.

Many counts were recorded for this clonotype. This rearrangement joins TRBV6-5 to TRBJ1-1, with D unresolved. There are 15 residues in the CDR3. Germline CDR1 and CDR2: MNHEY and SVGAGI. V lost 6 bases and J 1 base, leaving 15 bases between the germline ends. The CDR3 sequence: CASRGSDYPNTEAFF. The CDR3 region has the DNA TGTGCCAGCAGGGGGTCCGACTATCCGAACACTGAAGCTTTCTTT.